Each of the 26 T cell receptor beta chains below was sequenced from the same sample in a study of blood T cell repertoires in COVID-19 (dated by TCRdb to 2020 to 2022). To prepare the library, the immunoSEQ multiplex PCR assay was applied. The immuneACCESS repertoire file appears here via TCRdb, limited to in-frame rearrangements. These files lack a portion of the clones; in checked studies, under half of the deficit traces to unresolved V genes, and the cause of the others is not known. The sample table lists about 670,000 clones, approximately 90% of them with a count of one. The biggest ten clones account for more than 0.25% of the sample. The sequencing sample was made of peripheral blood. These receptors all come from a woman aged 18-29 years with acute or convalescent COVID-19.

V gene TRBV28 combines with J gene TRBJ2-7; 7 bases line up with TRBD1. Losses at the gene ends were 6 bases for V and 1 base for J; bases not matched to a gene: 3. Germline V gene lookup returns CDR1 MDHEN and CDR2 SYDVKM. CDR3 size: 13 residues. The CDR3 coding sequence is TGTGCCAGCAGACAGGGGACGTCCTACGAGCAGTACTTC. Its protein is CASRQGTSYEQYF.

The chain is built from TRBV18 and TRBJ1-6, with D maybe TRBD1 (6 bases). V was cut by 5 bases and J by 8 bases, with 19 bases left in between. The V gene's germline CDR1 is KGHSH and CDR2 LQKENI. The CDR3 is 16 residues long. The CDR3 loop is CASSLDRDTTYSPLHF. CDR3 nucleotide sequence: TGTGCCAGCTCATTAGACCGGGACACCACCTATTCACCCCTCCACTTT.

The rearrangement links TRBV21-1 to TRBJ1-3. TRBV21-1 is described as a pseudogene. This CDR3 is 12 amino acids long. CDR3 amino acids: CASSKLGNTIYF. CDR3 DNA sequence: TGTGCCAGCAGCAAACTTGGAAACACCATATATTTT.

The CDR3 loop reads CASSTGYGYEQYF. CDR3 nucleotide sequence: TGTGCCAGTAGTACAGGGTATGGGTACGAGCAGTACTTC. The J gene is TRBJ2-7, the V gene TRBV19, with D tentatively TRBD1 (5 bases). The CDR3 length is 13 residues. Deletions cut 4 bases from V and 4 bases from J, with 11 bases between. Germline lookup yields CDR1 LNHDA and CDR2 SQIVND (reference sequence).

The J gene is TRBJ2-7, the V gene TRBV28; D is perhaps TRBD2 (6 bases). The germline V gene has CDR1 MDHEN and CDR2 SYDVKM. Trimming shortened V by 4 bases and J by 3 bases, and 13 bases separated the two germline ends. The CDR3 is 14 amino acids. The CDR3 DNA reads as TGTGCCAGCAGTTACCGGGACTTAAACTACGAGCAGTACTTC. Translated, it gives CASSYRDLNYEQYF.

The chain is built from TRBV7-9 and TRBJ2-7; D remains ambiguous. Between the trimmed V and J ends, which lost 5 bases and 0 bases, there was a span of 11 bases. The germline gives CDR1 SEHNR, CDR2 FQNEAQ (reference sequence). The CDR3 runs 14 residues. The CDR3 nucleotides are TGTGCCAGCAGCCGCTGGCGGCCCTCCTACGAGCAGTACTTC. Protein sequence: CASSRWRPSYEQYF.

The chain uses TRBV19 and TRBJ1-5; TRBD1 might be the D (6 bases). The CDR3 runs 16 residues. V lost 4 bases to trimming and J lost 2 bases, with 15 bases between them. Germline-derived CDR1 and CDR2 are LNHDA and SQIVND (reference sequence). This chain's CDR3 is CASSRIRGPGNQPQHF. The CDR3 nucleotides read TGTGCCAGTAGTAGGATCAGGGGCCCAGGCAATCAGCCCCAGCATTTT.

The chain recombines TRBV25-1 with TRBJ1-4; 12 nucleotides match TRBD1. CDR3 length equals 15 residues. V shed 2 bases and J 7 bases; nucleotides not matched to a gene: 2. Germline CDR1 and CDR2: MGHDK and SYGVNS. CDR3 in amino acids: CASSEGTGGPEKLFF. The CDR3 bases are TGTGCCAGCAGTGAAGGGACAGGGGGCCCTGAAAAACTGTTTTTT.

The chain's CDR3 is CASSQDPGDGNTIYF. Here the CDR3 DNA reads TGCGCCAGCAGCCAAGATCCAGGGGACGGAAACACCATATATTTT. The V gene is TRBV4-1, the J gene TRBJ1-3, with D perhaps matching TRBD1 (6 bases). Germline lookup yields CDR1 MGHRA and CDR2 YSYEKL. This CDR3 is 15 amino acids long. V was shortened by 0 bases and J by 4 bases, with 10 bases between the two germline ends.

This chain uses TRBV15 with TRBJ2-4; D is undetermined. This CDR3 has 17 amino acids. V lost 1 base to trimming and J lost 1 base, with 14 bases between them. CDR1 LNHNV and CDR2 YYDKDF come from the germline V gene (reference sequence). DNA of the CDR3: TGTGCCACCAGCAGAGGGGCGTCTTATGAGGCCAAAAACATTCAGTACTTC. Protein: CATSRGASYEAKNIQYF.

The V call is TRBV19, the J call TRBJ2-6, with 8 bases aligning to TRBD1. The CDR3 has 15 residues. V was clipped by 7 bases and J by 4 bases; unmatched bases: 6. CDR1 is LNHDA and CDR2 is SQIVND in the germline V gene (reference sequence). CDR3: CASTRQGTGANVLTF. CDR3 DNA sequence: TGTGCCAGTACCAGACAGGGGACCGGGGCCAACGTCCTGACTTTC.

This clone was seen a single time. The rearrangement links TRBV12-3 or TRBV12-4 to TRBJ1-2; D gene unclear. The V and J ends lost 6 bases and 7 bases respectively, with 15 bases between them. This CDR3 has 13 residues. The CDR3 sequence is CASRVAGSGGYTF. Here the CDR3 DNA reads TGTGCCAGCAGGGTCGCGGGGTCGGGTGGCTACACCTTC.

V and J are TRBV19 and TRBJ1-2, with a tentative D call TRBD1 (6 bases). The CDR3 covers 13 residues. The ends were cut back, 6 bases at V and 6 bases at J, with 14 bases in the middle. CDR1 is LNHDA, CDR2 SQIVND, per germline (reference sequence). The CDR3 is CASSPSYRDGYTF. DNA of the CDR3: TGTGCCAGTAGCCCCTCCTACAGGGATGGCTACACCTTC.

CDR3 region: CATMSGELFF. The CDR3 DNA sequence: TGTGCCACCATGTCCGGGGAGCTGTTTTTT. J is TRBJ2-2 and V is TRBV19; D is unclear. The CDR3 is made up of 10 amino acids. V lost 10 bases to trimming and J lost 6 bases, with 6 bases between them. Per the germline V gene, CDR1 is LNHDA and CDR2 is SQIVND (reference sequence).

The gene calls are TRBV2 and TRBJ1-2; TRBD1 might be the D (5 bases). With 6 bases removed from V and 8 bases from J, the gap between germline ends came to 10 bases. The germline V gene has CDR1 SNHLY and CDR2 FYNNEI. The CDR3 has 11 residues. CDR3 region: CASRGPGGYTF. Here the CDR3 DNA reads TGTGCCAGCAGGGGCCCAGGGGGCTACACCTTC.

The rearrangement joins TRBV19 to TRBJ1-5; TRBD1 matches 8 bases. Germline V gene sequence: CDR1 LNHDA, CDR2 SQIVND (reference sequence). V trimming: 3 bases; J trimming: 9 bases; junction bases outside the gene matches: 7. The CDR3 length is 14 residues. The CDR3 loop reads CASSIKGQDWPQHF. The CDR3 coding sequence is TGTGCCAGTAGTATCAAGGGACAGGATTGGCCCCAGCATTTT.

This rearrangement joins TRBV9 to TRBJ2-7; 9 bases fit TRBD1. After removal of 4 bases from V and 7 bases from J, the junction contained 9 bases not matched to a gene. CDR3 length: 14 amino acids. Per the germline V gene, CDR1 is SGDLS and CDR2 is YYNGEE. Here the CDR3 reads CASSTGTGFREQYF. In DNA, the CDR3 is TGTGCCAGCAGCACCGGGACAGGGTTTCGGGAGCAGTACTTC.

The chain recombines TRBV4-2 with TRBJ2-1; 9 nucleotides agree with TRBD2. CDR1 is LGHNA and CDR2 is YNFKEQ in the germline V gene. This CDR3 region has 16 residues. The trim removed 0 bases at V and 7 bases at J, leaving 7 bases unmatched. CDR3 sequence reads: CASSQESGGTYNEQFF. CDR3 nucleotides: TGTGCCAGCAGCCAAGAAAGCGGGGGGACTTATAATGAGCAGTTCTTC.

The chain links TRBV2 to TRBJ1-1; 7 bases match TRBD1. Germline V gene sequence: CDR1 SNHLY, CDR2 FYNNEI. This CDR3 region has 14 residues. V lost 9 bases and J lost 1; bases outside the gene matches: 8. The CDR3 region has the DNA TGTGCCAGACTCCCCGGGACAGCGAACACTGAAGCTTTCTTT. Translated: CARLPGTANTEAFF.

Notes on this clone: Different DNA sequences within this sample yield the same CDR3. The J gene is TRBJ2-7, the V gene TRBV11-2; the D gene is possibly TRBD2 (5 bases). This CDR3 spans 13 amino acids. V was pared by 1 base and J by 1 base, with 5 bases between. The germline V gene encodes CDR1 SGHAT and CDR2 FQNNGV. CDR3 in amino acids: CASSLGGSYEQYF. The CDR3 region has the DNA TGTGCCAGCAGCTTAGGCGGGTCCTACGAGCAGTACTTC.

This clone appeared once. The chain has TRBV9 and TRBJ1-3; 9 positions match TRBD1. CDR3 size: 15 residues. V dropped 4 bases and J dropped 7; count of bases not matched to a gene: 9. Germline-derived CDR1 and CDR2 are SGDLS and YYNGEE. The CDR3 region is CASSWDRDGGNTIYF. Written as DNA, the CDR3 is TGTGCCAGCAGCTGGGACAGGGATGGAGGGAACACCATATATTTT.

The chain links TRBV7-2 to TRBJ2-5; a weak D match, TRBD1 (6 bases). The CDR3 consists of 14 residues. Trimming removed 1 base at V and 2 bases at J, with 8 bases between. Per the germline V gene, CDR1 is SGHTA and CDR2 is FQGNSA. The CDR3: CASSLGTVQETQYF. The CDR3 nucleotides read TGTGCCAGCAGCTTAGGGACAGTACAAGAGACCCAGTACTTC.

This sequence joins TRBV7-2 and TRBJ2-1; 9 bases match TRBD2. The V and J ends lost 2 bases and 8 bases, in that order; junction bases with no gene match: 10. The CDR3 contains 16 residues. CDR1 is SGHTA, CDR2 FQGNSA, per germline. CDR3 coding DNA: TGTGCCAGCAGCTTACGAGGCGGGGGGGCTTTGCATGAGCAGTTCTTC. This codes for CASSLRGGGALHEQFF.

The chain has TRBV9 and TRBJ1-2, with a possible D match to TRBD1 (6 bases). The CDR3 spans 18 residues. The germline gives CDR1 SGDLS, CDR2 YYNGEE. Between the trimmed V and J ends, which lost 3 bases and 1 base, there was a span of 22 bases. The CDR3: CASSALAGGRLVNYGYTF. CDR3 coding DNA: TGTGCCAGCAGCGCCCTGGCGGGGGGGCGCTTAGTTAACTATGGCTACACCTTC.

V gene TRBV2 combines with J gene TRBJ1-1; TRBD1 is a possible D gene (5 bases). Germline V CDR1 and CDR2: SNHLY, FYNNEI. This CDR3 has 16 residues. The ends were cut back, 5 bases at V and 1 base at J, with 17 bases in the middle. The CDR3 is CASSLIGTGENTEAFF. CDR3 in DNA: TGTGCCAGCAGTTTAATCGGGACGGGGGAGAACACTGAAGCTTTCTTT.

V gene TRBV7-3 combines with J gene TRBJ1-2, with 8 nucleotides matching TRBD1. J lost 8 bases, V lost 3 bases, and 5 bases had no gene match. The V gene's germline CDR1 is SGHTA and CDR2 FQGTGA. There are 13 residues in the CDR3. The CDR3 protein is CASSFDRGSGYTF. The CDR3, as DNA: TGTGCCAGCAGCTTCGACAGGGGAAGCGGCTACACCTTC.